This record looks at one TCR beta chain sequence and its context. Profiled with immunoSEQ multiplex PCR; TCRdb holds only in-frame clones, not every one. The table records roughly 25,000 clones, more than 75% of them present only once. These data belong to a study of T cells in localized non-small cell lung cancer. V lost 3 bases, J lost 1 base, and 6 bases lay in between. The CDR3 loop spans 13 amino acids. The germline V gene encodes CDR1 LNHDA and CDR2 SQIVND (reference sequence). The TCR originated in a male donor aged 60 or over with stage II squamous cell lung carcinoma. The rearrangement links TRBV19 to TRBJ1-1; D gene ambiguous. Source: peripheral blood, taken before any cancer treatment. The CDR3 DNA reads TGTGCCAGTAGTATGGCTTGGAACACTGAAGCTTTCTTT. This translates into CASSMAWNTEAFF. Full variable domain (rest looked up from reference TRBV19 and TRBJ1-1): DGGITQSPKYLFRKEGQNVTLSCEQNLNHDAMYWYRQDPGQGLRLIYYSQIVNDFQKGDIAEGYSVSREKKESFPLTVTSAQKNPTAFYLCASSMAWNTEAFFGQGTRLTVV.